The clone carrying this T cell receptor (beta chain) occurred many times. Its antigen is currently unknown. This entry comes from a study of T cells in Graves' hyperthyroidism and ophthalmopathy. Study-level results: A 13 V-J model separated ophthalmopathy from stable hyperthyroidism.

Amplification of TCR beta CDR3 regions used RNA as the template. The study used the HTBI primer set for a first-round RT-PCR of the TCR CDR3. TCRdb fed the multiplex PCR reads into MiXCR, producing one record per CDR3 protein. Of under 300,000 distinct CDR3 sequences in the sample, less than 30% were seen once. Germline V gene lookup returns CDR1 DFQATT and CDR2 SNEGSKA (reference sequence). V lost 1 base and J 3 bases, leaving 11 bases between the germline ends. The CDR3 consists of 14 residues. The source is a man between 35 and 55 years old with Graves' hyperthyroidism that later progressed to Graves' ophthalmopathy. The source material was blood. The chain recombines TRBV20-1 with TRBJ2-3, with D perhaps TRBD2 (6 bases). For the CDR3, the DNA is TGCAGTGCTAGAGCGGGAGTTAATACAGATACGCAGTATTTT. As protein: CSARAGVNTDTQYF.